Listed below are T cell receptor beta chains from one sample, sequenced in a study of Graves' ophthalmopathy and Graves' hyperthyroidism. TCRdb reanalysed the multiplex PCR reads using MiXCR and keeps one entry per CDR3 protein. Of about 480,000 distinct CDR3 sequences in the sample, about 15% were seen once. Sequencing input: blood. These receptors came from a woman between 25 and 40 years old with Graves' ophthalmopathy. CDR3s include the opening cysteine and the closing phenylalanine or tryptophan. D genes are given only for firm matches. Some rows mark clone size as missing; the rest say once, few, many or name a class of expanded clone.

V: TRBV4-1; size: many; D: -; J: TRBJ1-1; CDR3: CASSSRDTLNTEAFF; DNA: TGCGCCAGCAGCTCCCGGGACACCTTAAACACTGAAGCTTTCTTT
V: TRBV28; size: many; D: -; J: TRBJ2-5; CDR3: CASSGIRSRETQYF; DNA: TGTGCCAGCAGTGGGATTAGGTCGCGAGAGACCCAGTACTTC
V: TRBV19; size: many; D: TRBD2; J: TRBJ2-5; CDR3: CASSMRRGGKETQYF; DNA: TGTGCCAGTAGTATGCGGCGGGGGGGTAAAGAGACCCAGTACTTC
V: TRBV24-1; size: many; D: TRBD1; J: TRBJ2-2; CDR3: CATSEAGGTGELFF; DNA: TGTGCCACCAGTGAGGCAGGGGGCACCGGGGAGCTGTTTTTT
V: TRBV27; size: many; D: -; J: TRBJ1-2; CDR3: CASSLGQGDGYTF; DNA: TGTGCCAGCAGTTTGGGGCAGGGTGATGGCTACACCTTC
V: TRBV4-2; size: many; D: TRBD2; J: TRBJ2-7; CDR3: CASSQDRLAGGEQYF; DNA: TGTGCCAGCAGCCAAGATAGGCTAGCGGGAGGCGAGCAGTACTTC
V: TRBV6-5; size: many; D: TRBD1; J: TRBJ2-6; CDR3: CASSSLQGAGANVLTF; DNA: TGTGCCAGCAGTTCCCTCCAGGGGGCTGGGGCCAACGTCCTGACTTTC
V: TRBV6-1; size: many; D: -; J: TRBJ2-7; CDR3: CASGRDEALSSYEQYF; DNA: TGTGCCAGCGGTAGGGATGAGGCCCTGAGCTCCTACGAGCAGTACTTC
V: TRBV6-2/TRBV6-3; size: -; D: TRBD1; J: TRBJ1-1; CDR3: CASSYGAGGRDTEAFF; DNA: TGTGCCAGCAGTTACGGGGCAGGGGGAAGGGACACTGAAGCTTTCTTT
V: TRBV7-8; size: -; D: TRBD2; J: TRBJ2-5; CDR3: CASSFIPPGLAGQETQYF; DNA: TGTGCCAGCAGCTTTATCCCCCCAGGACTAGCGGGCCAAGAGACCCAGTACTTC
V: TRBV6-2/TRBV6-3; size: many; D: TRBD1; J: TRBJ1-2; CDR3: CASTGQVVLLNYGYTF; DNA: TGTGCCAGCACCGGACAGGTGGTTCTCCTTAACTATGGCTACACCTTC
V: TRBV19; size: -; D: -; J: TRBJ2-5; CDR3: CASSIGGLNQETQYF; DNA: TGTGCCAGTAGTATCGGAGGACTGAACCAAGAGACCCAGTACTTC
V: TRBV7-2; size: few; D: -; J: TRBJ2-4; CDR3: CASSLIAGVAKNIQYF; DNA: TGTGCCAGCAGCTTAATTGCTGGAGTAGCCAAAAACATTCAGTACTTC
V: TRBV6-2/TRBV6-3; size: many; D: -; J: TRBJ2-6; CDR3: CASDKHGLPPSGANVRTF; DNA: TGTGCCAGCGACAAACACGGGTTGCCACCCTCTGGGGCCAACGTCCGGACTTTC
V: TRBV20-1; size: many; D: -; J: TRBJ2-5; CDR3: CSARVLGVETQYF; DNA: TGCAGTGCTAGAGTCCTTGGCGTAGAGACCCAGTACTTC
V: TRBV27; size: many; D: TRBD1; J: TRBJ1-1; CDR3: CASSQDRLYTEAFF; DNA: TGTGCCAGCAGTCAGGACAGGTTATACACTGAAGCTTTCTTT
V: TRBV6-1; size: -; D: TRBD1; J: TRBJ2-6; CDR3: CAIGTDSGANVLTF; DNA: TGTGCCATCGGGACAGACTCTGGGGCCAACGTCCTGACTTTC